The following is a T cell receptor beta chain sequence with its context. Its antigen target is currently unknown. No base-level quality is on record; no much larger clone is a single base apart. This sample was included in a study of T cell responses to AZD1222 COVID-19 vaccine (dated by TCRdb to the early 2020s). A note on the overall study: AZD1222 recipients given second doses at about 4 weeks or at about 12 weeks were pooled, since spike-specific TCR depth and breadth were not found to differ between the two schedules. Trial participants were enrolled by age into subgroups of 18-55, 56-69 and 70-plus years, and approximately 150, 30 and 60 TCR-sequenced participants, respectively, were included in these subgroups. TCR sequencing covered about 230 trial participants: some 210 given two doses of AZD1222 and 26 given two doses of MenACWY control vaccine.

General findings and caveats noted by the study authors: Because no day 14 peak-response samples were available, the repertoires could be characterized only after the peak T cell response. Only five or six AZD1222 recipients were SARS-CoV-2 seropositive at baseline, limiting conclusions about previously exposed vaccinees. In the small 56-69-year group, the increase in depth fell short of significance, most likely because of low power. After two AZD1222 doses, spike-specific TCR breadth and depth were significantly higher than at day 0 and than in MenACWY recipients. CD4 TCRs associated with the vaccine covered the entire spike protein, and the dominant responses were in regions 160-218 and 743-854. Reportedly, close to half of the unique spike-specific TCRs recognized epitopes lying outside the regions that are mutated in the B.1.351 and B.1.1.7 variants. Most participants were white British and females outnumbered males, and the authors suggested that clonal diversity may have been underestimated.

The CDR3 regions of human TCRbeta chains were analyzed by immunosequencing. In the original analysis: Repertoire TCRs were checked for matches against a reference library of SARS-CoV-2-specific TCRs that had been generated using the MIRA antigen-specificity platform. Breadth meant the fraction of unique TCRs that were SARS-CoV-2-associated, whereas depth meant the fraction of total T cells that were SARS-CoV-2-associated. Using the MIRA data, each spike-specific TCR was mapped to the spike region that the TCR reacts to and placed in a CD4 or CD8 class. Log10-transformed breadth and depth values were compared by one-way ANOVA with Sidak's multiple comparisons tests. The clones in this table, taken by TCRdb from immuneACCESS, are in-frame only. Not every clone is retained; where verified, under half of the shortfall comes from an unresolved V gene, and the cause of the rest is unknown. V, J and clone size reflect that table, while D and trimming were determined from the DNA. The sample yields roughly 140,000 clones; around nine tenths were counted once. The ten largest account for roughly 5% of the sample.

Relative to germline, V is 4 bases shorter and J is 6 bases shorter, with 6 bases between their ends. The cysteine opens and the phenylalanine closes a CDR3 of 11 amino acids. The CDR3 DNA has 33 bases and is translated from base 1. The CDR1 and CDR2 encoded by the germline V gene are SGHTA and FQGNSA. Taken with the paper, the label for time point translates to: baseline before first vaccination. The vaccinee samples were drawn from two UK trials, COV001 and COV002, one of which was a single-blind randomized controlled phase 2/3 trial testing AZD1222 (ChAdOx1 nCoV-19) in healthy adults. For TCRbeta chain sequencing, PBMC samples were collected from trial participants at day 0 and at day 28 after the second dose.

This specimen was peripheral blood, taken on day 0 of AZD1222 vaccination. This sequence uses TRBV7-2 and TRBJ2-5, with no D gene named confidently. This receptor was identified in an adult in good health. The CDR3 amino acid sequence is: CASSSVKTQYF. In nucleotides, the sequence is TGTGCCAGCAGCTCCGTCAAGACCCAGTACTTC.